The 22 T cell receptor beta chains presented below share a single source sample, sequenced in a study of T cell changes during pregnancy in multiple sclerosis. Libraries were prepared by immunoSEQ multiplex PCR; TCRdb keeps only in-frame clonotypes and omits some of them. The sample has around 36,000 clones, approximately 94% seen once. This specimen was peripheral blood, taken before pregnancy. The source of these receptors is a female donor with multiple sclerosis, enrolled in a pregnancy study.

This chain links TRBV6-6 with TRBJ2-5; D is perhaps TRBD2 (5 bases). The CDR3 is 14 amino acids. Germline CDR1 reads MNHNY; CDR2 reads SVGAGI (reference sequence). Between the trimmed V and J ends, which lost 2 bases and 3 bases, there was a span of 10 bases. CDR3 amino acids: CASSYVSGKETQYF. The CDR3 DNA reads TGTGCCAGCAGTTACGTGAGCGGCAAAGAGACCCAGTACTTC.

V and J are TRBV6-4 and TRBJ2-1; D is perhaps TRBD2 (7 bases). The CDR3 length is 10 residues. V lost 8 bases, J lost 15 bases, and 14 bases lay in between. Germline CDR1 MRHNA, CDR2 SNTAGT. The CDR3 bases are TGTGCCAGCGGGGGGGGGCGTTGGTTCTTC. Protein sequence: CASGGGRWFF.

This chain uses TRBV4-1 with TRBJ1-2; D perhaps matches TRBD1 (5 bases). The CDR3 loop spans 17 amino acids. V was cut by 0 bases and J by 8 bases, with 22 bases left in between. CDR1 and CDR2 (germline): MGHRA, YSYEKL. The CDR3 loop is CASSQDPGDFGPNGYTF. DNA for the CDR3: TGCGCCAGCAGCCAAGATCCCGGGGACTTCGGGCCTAACGGCTACACCTTC.

This chain joins TRBV28 and TRBJ2-3; D might be TRBD2 (5 bases). Trimming removed 5 bases at V and 0 bases at J, with 15 bases between. Germline lookup yields CDR1 MDHEN and CDR2 SYDVKM. The CDR3 extends over 16 amino acids. The CDR3 DNA reads TGTGCCAGCAGTGTACCTTCGAGCGGTAGCACAGATACGCAGTATTTT. As protein: CASSVPSSGSTDTQYF.

This clone appeared a single time. The chain is built from TRBV30 and TRBJ2-3; TRBD2 is a possible D gene (6 bases). Germline CDR1 and CDR2: GTSNPN and SVGIG (reference sequence). The germline V and J ends were trimmed by 1 base and 3 bases, with 14 bases remaining between them. The CDR3 extends over 15 amino acids. For the CDR3, the DNA is TGTGCCTGGAGTGAGTACGGGAGTTGGACAGATACGCAGTATTTT. Translation gives CAWSEYGSWTDTQYF.

This chain connects TRBV2 to TRBJ2-7; the match to TRBD1 covers 8 bases. V shed 5 bases and J 5 bases; nucleotides not matched to a gene: 5. The CDR3 extends over 13 amino acids. Germline CDR1 reads SNHLY; CDR2 reads FYNNEI. The CDR3 DNA reads as TGTGCCAGCAGTCGACAGGGGCCCGACGAGCAGTACTTC. Translated: CASSRQGPDEQYF.

The chain joins TRBV19 to TRBJ2-7; no firm D call. Trimming pared 3 bases from V and 7 bases from J, leaving 16 bases between. The CDR3 runs to 14 residues. Germline-derived CDR1 and CDR2 are LNHDA and SQIVND (reference sequence). CDR3 in DNA: TGTGCCAGTAGTATCCGGGTTTCGAGAGGAGAGCAGTACTTC. Protein sequence: CASSIRVSRGEQYF.

V gene TRBV28 combines with J gene TRBJ1-1; weak D call: TRBD1 (6 bases). The germline V gene encodes CDR1 MDHEN and CDR2 SYDVKM. V lost 6 bases and J lost 0, with 14 bases in between. The CDR3 loop spans 15 amino acids. The CDR3 DNA follows: TGTGCCAGCAGGGTAGGACAGCTATTGAACACTGAAGCTTTCTTT. As protein: CASRVGQLLNTEAFF.

This clone was seen only once. The CDR3 DNA is TGTGCCAGCTCACTCAGGGAAAAGGAAAAACTGTTTTTT. It translates to CASSLREKEKLFF. The chain combines TRBV18 with TRBJ1-4; D might be TRBD1 (5 bases). V lost 4 bases to trimming and J lost 8 bases, with 11 bases between them. CDR1 and CDR2 from the germline V gene are KGHSH and LQKENI. The CDR3 sequence is 13 residues long.

The genes are TRBV18 and TRBJ2-7; D may be TRBD1 (5 bases). Looked up from germline, CDR1 is KGHSH and CDR2 is LQKENI. Trimming stripped 2 bases from V and 1 base from J, with 15 bases between. The CDR3 is 16 amino acids. The CDR3 bases are TGTGCCAGCTCACCAGGTCTTACAGACAGATCCTACGAGCAGTACTTC. This translates into CASSPGLTDRSYEQYF.

The chain links TRBV29-1 to TRBJ1-2; TRBD1 might be the D (6 bases). Germline V gene lookup returns CDR1 SQVTM and CDR2 ANQGSEA. V was pared by 2 bases and J by 10 bases, with 14 bases between. The CDR3 contains 12 residues. The CDR3 protein is CSVERDTSIYTF. CDR3 nucleotides: TGCAGCGTTGAACGGGACACATCTATCTACACCTTC.

The chain combines TRBV7-2 with TRBJ2-3; D gene uncertain. This CDR3 comprises 14 residues. The germline gives CDR1 SGHTA, CDR2 FQGNSA. Trimming stripped 0 bases from V and 5 bases from J, with 9 bases between. In DNA, the CDR3 is TGTGCCAGCAGCTTAGCCGGGTACGAAGATACGCAGTATTTT. Amino acid sequence: CASSLAGYEDTQYF.

The chain combines TRBV5-5 with TRBJ1-5; D uncertain. CDR1 and CDR2 (germline): SGHKS, YYEKEE (reference sequence). This CDR3 spans 18 amino acids. V shed 1 base and J shed 9 bases, with 26 bases lying between them. CDR3 loop: CASSLYFRVTRGYWPQHF. Here the CDR3 DNA reads TGTGCCAGCAGCTTGTATTTCCGGGTAACACGGGGTTATTGGCCCCAGCATTTT.

The chain has TRBV7-2 and TRBJ2-3, with 7 nucleotides matching TRBD1. The CDR3 is 15 residues long. With 4 bases clipped from V and 5 bases from J, the junction kept 9 bases outside the gene matches. The V gene's germline CDR1 is SGHTA and CDR2 FQGNSA. As DNA, the CDR3 is TGTGCCAGCAGCTCGCACAGGGGCCGGGGAGATACGCAGTATTTT. Amino acid sequence: CASSSHRGRGDTQYF.

The chain recombines TRBV14 with TRBJ1-4; 7 bases match TRBD1. CDR1 and CDR2 from the germline V gene are SGHDN and FVKESK. This CDR3 comprises 14 residues. With 4 bases clipped from V and 7 bases from J, the junction kept 6 bases outside the gene matches. The CDR3 spells CASSPRAGGEKLFF. For the CDR3, the DNA is TGTGCCAGCAGCCCCCGAGCAGGGGGTGAAAAACTGTTTTTT.

The chain links TRBV14 to TRBJ2-7; 10 bases agree with TRBD1. The V segment lost 5 bases and the J segment 3 bases; nucleotides outside the gene matches: 10. This CDR3 is 16 amino acids long. Germline V gene lookup returns CDR1 SGHDN and CDR2 FVKESK. The CDR3 coding sequence is TGTGCCAGCAGCGTAGCACCGGGACAGGGGCTCTACGAGCAGTACTTC. Translating gives CASSVAPGQGLYEQYF. Based on the CDR3 plus reference TRBV14 and TRBJ2-7, the full variable domain is EAGVTQFPSHSVIEKGQTVTLRCDPISGHDNLYWYRRVMGKEIKFLLHFVKESKQDESGMPNNRFLAERTGGTYSTLKVQPAELEDSGVYFCASSVAPGQGLYEQYFGPGTRLTVT.

V is TRBV6-5 and J is TRBJ2-2; 10 positions agree with TRBD1. The junction had 7 bases not matched to a gene; V was cut back by 6 bases and J by 6 bases. Germline values: CDR1 MNHEY, CDR2 SVGAGI. This CDR3 has 15 amino acids. The CDR3 DNA reads as TGTGCCAGCAGCCTGGACAGGGGGACGGCCGGGGAGCTGTTTTTT. It specifies CASSLDRGTAGELFF.

The chain joins TRBV4-3 to TRBJ2-7; TRBD1 agrees at 9 bases. Germline CDR1 LGHNA, CDR2 YSLEER. This CDR3 is built from 15 residues. V lost 4 bases, J lost 3 bases, and 7 bases stayed unmatched. The CDR3 sequence is CASSPQDRGDYEQYF. In DNA form, the CDR3 reads TGCGCCAGCAGCCCCCAAGACAGGGGGGACTACGAGCAGTACTTC.

The chain carries TRBV28 and TRBJ2-7; 7 bases fit TRBD1. V lost 7 bases and J lost 7; bases outside the gene matches: 13. This CDR3 is 14 amino acids long. Germline V gene lookup returns CDR1 MDHEN and CDR2 SYDVKM. DNA for the CDR3: TGTGCCAGCAACCTCCAACAGGGGCTGAGTGAGCAGTACTTC. It codes for CASNLQQGLSEQYF.

For the CDR3, the DNA is TGTGCCAGCAGCATCAGGGCAACAGAACACTATGGCTACACCTTC. Translation gives CASSIRATEHYGYTF. The gene calls are TRBV27 and TRBJ1-2; a weak D match, TRBD1 (5 bases). CDR1 and CDR2 from the germline V gene are MNHEY and SMNVEV (reference sequence). There are 15 residues in the CDR3. V shed 6 bases and J shed 3 bases, with 17 bases lying between them.

This chain connects TRBV29-1 to TRBJ2-7, with D perhaps matching TRBD2 (6 bases). The CDR3 totals 12 residues. V was cut by 5 bases and J by 2 bases, with 10 bases left in between. Germline V gene sequence: CDR1 SQVTM, CDR2 ANQGSEA. The CDR3 coding sequence is TGCAGCGTTCTGGAGGGTACCTACGAGCAGTACTTC. Translating gives CSVLEGTYEQYF.

The V and J genes are TRBV2 and TRBJ1-1, with 7 bases lining up with TRBD1. Per germline, CDR1 SNHLY and CDR2 FYNNEI. After removal of 5 bases from V and 1 base from J, the junction contained 4 bases not matched to a gene. There are 14 residues in the CDR3. The CDR3 region has the DNA TGTGCCAGCAGTTACAGGGGCTCGAACACTGAAGCTTTCTTT. It translates to CASSYRGSNTEAFF.